A single sample is the source of the 15 T cell receptor beta chains below, sequenced in a study of blood T cell repertoires in COVID-19. The repertoire was sequenced with immunoSEQ multiplex PCR; TCRdb's copy has only in-frame clones and lacks some. The top ten clones hold approximately 1.4% of a sample with approximately 220,000 clones, roughly 80% of them seen once. The material sequenced was PBMCs or T cells enriched from blood (not recorded which). Receptor source: a woman aged 40 to 50 with acute COVID-19.

The chain recombines TRBV27 with TRBJ2-4; D might be TRBD1 (5 bases). Trimming cost V 3 bases and J 3 bases, with 9 bases left between them. The CDR3 has 14 amino acids. Germline CDR1 and CDR2: MNHEY and SMNVEV (reference sequence). The CDR3 protein is CASSLSGLKNIQYF. In DNA form, the CDR3 reads TGTGCCAGCAGTTTGTCAGGGCTCAAAAACATTCAGTACTTC.

This chain uses TRBV5-1 with TRBJ1-1; D is undetermined. This CDR3 is built from 14 residues. V was shortened by 0 bases and J by 1 base, with 7 bases between the two germline ends. Germline V gene data show CDR1 as SGHRS and CDR2 as YFSETQ. This CDR3 is CASSLEQQNTEAFF. The DNA of the CDR3 is TGCGCCAGCAGCTTGGAACAGCAGAACACTGAAGCTTTCTTT.

The J gene is TRBJ1-2, the V gene TRBV6-5; 7 bases map to TRBD1. The germline gives CDR1 MNHEY, CDR2 SVGAGI. Unmatched junction bases numbered 9, after V lost 4 bases and J lost 4 bases. The CDR3 covers 15 residues. CDR3 bases: TGTGCCAGCAGTTTGGGGACAGCCGGATCCTATGGCTACACCTTC. Translating gives CASSLGTAGSYGYTF.

The chain employs TRBV5-4 and TRBJ2-2, with D possibly matching TRBD1 (5 bases). The CDR3 is made up of 16 amino acids. V was cut by 3 bases and J by 6 bases, with 18 bases left in between. Germline values: CDR1 SGHNT, CDR2 YYREEE (reference sequence). CDR3 loop: CASSWGDWRGSGELFF. The DNA for the CDR3 is TGTGCCAGCAGCTGGGGCGACTGGCGAGGCTCCGGGGAGCTGTTTTTT.

CDR3 residues: CASSRSSGQGGGYTF. DNA of the CDR3: TGTGCCAGCAGCCGATCCTCTGGACAGGGCGGTGGCTACACCTTC. V gene TRBV6-2 or TRBV6-3 combines with J gene TRBJ1-2, with 8 bases identical to TRBD1. V shed 6 bases and J 7 bases; nucleotides not matched to a gene: 13. Germline V gene data show CDR1 as MNHEY and CDR2 as SVGEGT. CDR3 length: 15 amino acids.

The gene calls are TRBV4-3 and TRBJ1-2, with D possibly matching TRBD1 (5 bases). CDR1 is LGHNA and CDR2 is YSLEER in the germline V gene. Between the trimmed V and J ends, which lost 4 bases and 4 bases, there was a span of 16 bases. This CDR3 contains 15 residues. CDR3 sequence (DNA): TGCGCCAGCAGCCCGTTCGGGCAGGACACCTATGGCTACACCTTC. It translates to CASSPFGQDTYGYTF.

Details on this clone: The sample contains more than one DNA sequence encoding this CDR3. This CDR3 reads CASSQDRGSGNTIYF. The DNA of the CDR3 is TGCGCCAGCAGCCAAGACAGGGGGTCAGGAAACACCATATATTTT. The V gene is TRBV4-3, the J gene TRBJ1-3, with TRBD1 matching 7 bases. The germline gives CDR1 LGHNA, CDR2 YSLEER. Unmatched junction bases numbered 3, after V lost 0 bases and J lost 4 bases. CDR3 length: 15 residues.

V usage is TRBV11-3 and J usage is TRBJ2-2, with D possibly matching TRBD1 (5 bases). This CDR3 is 13 amino acids long. Trimming stripped 4 bases from V and 6 bases from J, with 9 bases between. Per germline, CDR1 SGHNT and CDR2 YENEEA. CDR3 coding DNA: TGTGCCAGCAGCTCCGACAGCTCCGGGGAGCTGTTTTTT. Amino acids: CASSSDSSGELFF.

This clone was picked up one time. V is TRBV28 and J is TRBJ2-2; D might be TRBD2 (6 bases). Looked up from germline, CDR1 is MDHEN and CDR2 is SYDVKM. V shed 3 bases and J shed 11 bases, with 16 bases lying between them. CDR3 length: 14 residues. CDR3 DNA sequence: TGTGCCAGCAGTTTCGGGACTGTTGGAGTAGAGCTGTTTTTT. This codes for CASSFGTVGVELFF. Full variable domain (missing parts from reference TRBV28 and TRBJ2-2): DVKVTQSSRYLVKRTGEKVFLECVQDMDHENMFWYRQDPGLGLRLIYFSYDVKMKEKGDIPEGYSVSREKKERFSLILESASTNQTSMYLCASSFGTVGVELFFGEGSRLTVL.

This clone was picked up one time. V and J are TRBV3-1 (or the pseudogene TRBV3-2) and TRBJ2-1; tentatively, D is TRBD2 (5 bases). Trimming removed 1 base at V and 2 bases at J, with 9 bases between. The CDR3 totals 15 residues. Germline CDR1 LGHDT, CDR2 YNNKEL (reference sequence). The chain's CDR3 is CASSQGLLTYNEQFF. CDR3 DNA: TGTGCCAGCAGCCAAGGACTACTAACCTACAATGAGCAGTTCTTC.

This chain links TRBV2 with TRBJ1-1; D gene uncertain. With 4 bases removed from V and 5 bases from J, the gap between germline ends came to 11 bases. Germline loops: CDR1 SNHLY, CDR2 FYNNEI. The CDR3 contains 13 residues. CDR3 DNA sequence: TGTGCCAGCAGTGCCCGGGAGTCAACTGAAGCTTTCTTT. This codes for CASSARESTEAFF.

The chain uses TRBV6-5 and TRBJ2-7, with 7 bases matching TRBD1. From germline, CDR1 is MNHEY and CDR2 SVGAGI. V dropped 0 bases and J dropped 0; count of bases not matched to a gene: 5. The CDR3 is made up of 16 amino acids. CDR3 region: CASSYSGTVGSYEQYF. The CDR3 nucleotides are TGTGCCAGCAGTTACTCCGGGACAGTGGGCTCCTACGAGCAGTACTTC.

The gene calls are TRBV7-9 and TRBJ1-4; 7 bases line up with TRBD1. The V and J ends lost 5 bases and 4 bases, in that order; junction bases with no gene match: 10. The germline V gene encodes CDR1 SEHNR and CDR2 FQNEAQ (reference sequence). The CDR3 loop spans 16 amino acids. DNA for the CDR3: TGTGCCAGCAGCCCAACGGCCGGGACAGTTAATGAAAAACTGTTTTTT. It translates to CASSPTAGTVNEKLFF.

As to this clone: One end of the junction does not line up with germline, which may come from a read error. The V and J genes are TRBV5-6 and TRBJ1-6, with D unclear. The CDR3 sequence is 16 residues long. Per germline, CDR1 SGHDT and CDR2 YYEEEE. The CDR3 region is CASSLGVRSSNSPLHF. Here the CDR3 DNA reads TGTGCCAGCAGCTTGGGGGTCAGGTCCTCTAATTCACCCCTCCACTTT.

The genes are TRBV6-5 and TRBJ2-7; D is undetermined. The germline gives CDR1 MNHEY, CDR2 SVGAGI. V lost 2 bases and J lost 3, with 17 bases in between. This CDR3 contains 16 residues. CDR3 sequence: CASSYDSLYTNYEQYF. The CDR3 DNA sequence: TGTGCCAGCAGTTACGACTCTCTCTACACAAACTACGAGCAGTACTTC.